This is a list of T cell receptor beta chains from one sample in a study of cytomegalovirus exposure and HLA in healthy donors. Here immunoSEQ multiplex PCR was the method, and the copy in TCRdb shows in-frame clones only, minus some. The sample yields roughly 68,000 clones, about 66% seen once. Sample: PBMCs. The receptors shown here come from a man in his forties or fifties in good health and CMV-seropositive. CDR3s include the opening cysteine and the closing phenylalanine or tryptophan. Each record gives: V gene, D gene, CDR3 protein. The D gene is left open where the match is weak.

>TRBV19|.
CASSISAGNTIYF
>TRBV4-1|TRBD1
CASTKTGGAFGYTF
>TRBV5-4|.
CASTGGRGGVYNEQFF
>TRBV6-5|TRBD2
CASMGLAQETQYF
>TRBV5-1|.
CASSLVSVGASAHTDTQYF
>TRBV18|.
CASSPTYLTEDTQYF
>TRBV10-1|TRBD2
CASSAGGATDTQYF
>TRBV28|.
CASSLPEYNEQFF
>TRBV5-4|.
CASSSYGAADYGYTF
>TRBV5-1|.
CASSFTALYGYTF
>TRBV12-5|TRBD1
CASGTGQGSNTEAFF
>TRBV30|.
CAWSVHGRHNSPLHF
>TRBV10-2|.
CASSEGPVTSYEQYF
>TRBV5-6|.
CASSSAGGGVWSYTF
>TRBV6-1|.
CASSDPGGIGNEKLFF
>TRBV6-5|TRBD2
CASRSGTRELYEQYF
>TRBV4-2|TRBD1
CASSQDLFSGGDLGGYTF
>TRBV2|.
CASRVDTNSNQPQHF
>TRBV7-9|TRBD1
CASSLRRQGEGTEAFF
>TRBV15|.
CATQRTADTYNEQFF
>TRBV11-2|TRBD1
CASSYSVLGDRGREKLFF
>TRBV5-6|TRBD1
CASSSLGTGNLLAKNIQYF
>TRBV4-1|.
CASSQGQLRGNTIYF
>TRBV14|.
CASSQGLDYEQYF
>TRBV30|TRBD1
CAWDRGRDGYTF
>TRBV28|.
CASRGQAGNTIYF
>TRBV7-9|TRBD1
CASSLRGVTGVEYTEAFF
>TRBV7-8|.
CASRGYRKEADTQYF
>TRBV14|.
CASSQVWDMNTEAFF
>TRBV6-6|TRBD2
CASTSDGGLDYEQYF
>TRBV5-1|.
CASGLSQLRGEQFF
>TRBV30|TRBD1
CAWSYGTGGLGEKLFF
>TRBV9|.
CASSRSTDTQYF
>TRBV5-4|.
CASSLVDSQYGYTF
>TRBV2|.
CASNNGERYGYTF
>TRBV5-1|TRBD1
CASSFKSTGDEQYF
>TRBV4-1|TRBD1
CASSQGQGAGNTIYF
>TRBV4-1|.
CASSREGHKNTEAFF
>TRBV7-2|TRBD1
CASSPSGQGTGGYTF
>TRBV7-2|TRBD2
CASSGGSGGLTDTQYF
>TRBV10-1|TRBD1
CASSDGQGGHEQYF
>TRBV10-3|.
CARSESLNTEAFF
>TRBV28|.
CASSPPPYYEQYF
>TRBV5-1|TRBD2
CASRTSGGIADTQYF
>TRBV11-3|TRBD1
CASSSRGQWGLMNTEAFF
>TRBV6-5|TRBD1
CASSPGGPEQYF